Detailed here is one TCR beta chain. The data belong to a study of technical replicates of blood from a handful of donors. Per germline, CDR1 KGHSH and CDR2 LQKENI. The CDR3 is 14 residues long. Trimming took off 2 bases at V and 7 bases at J, with 15 bases between the two ends. Some clones are missing from TCRdb's copy, which holds only in-frame ones; the method was immunoSEQ multiplex PCR. This repertoire shows over 50,000 clones, 85% to 95% found once; its top ten account for 3.5% to 5.5%. The sample taken for sequencing was PBMCs. The clonotype comes from a human donor in good health. Some clones in this sample may be carry-over from other donors' samples. The chain uses TRBV18 and TRBJ2-7, with D perhaps matching TRBD2 (6 bases). In DNA, the CDR3 is TGTGCCAGCTCACCAGGAGGGGATTCGGGGGAGCAGTACTTC. Protein: CASSPGGDSGEQYF.